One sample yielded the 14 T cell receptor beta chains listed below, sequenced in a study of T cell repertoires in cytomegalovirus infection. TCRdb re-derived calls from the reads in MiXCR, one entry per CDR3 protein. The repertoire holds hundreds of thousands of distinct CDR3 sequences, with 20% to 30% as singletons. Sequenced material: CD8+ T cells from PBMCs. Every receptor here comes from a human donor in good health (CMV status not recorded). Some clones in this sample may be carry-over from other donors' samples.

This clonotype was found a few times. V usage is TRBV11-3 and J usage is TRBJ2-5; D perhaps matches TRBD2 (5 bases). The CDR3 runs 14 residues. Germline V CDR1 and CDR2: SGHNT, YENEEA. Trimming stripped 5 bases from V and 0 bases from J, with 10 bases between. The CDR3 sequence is CASSRSSNQETQYF. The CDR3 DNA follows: TGTGCCAGCAGCCGTTCTAGCAACCAAGAGACCCAGTACTTC.

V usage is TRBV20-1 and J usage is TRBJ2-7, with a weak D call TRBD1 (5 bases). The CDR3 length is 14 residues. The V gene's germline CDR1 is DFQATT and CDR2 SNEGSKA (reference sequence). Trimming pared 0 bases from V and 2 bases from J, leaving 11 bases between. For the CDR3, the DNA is TGCAGTGCTAGAGATGGGGCCCTCCCCTACGAGCAGTACTTC. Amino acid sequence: CSARDGALPYEQYF.

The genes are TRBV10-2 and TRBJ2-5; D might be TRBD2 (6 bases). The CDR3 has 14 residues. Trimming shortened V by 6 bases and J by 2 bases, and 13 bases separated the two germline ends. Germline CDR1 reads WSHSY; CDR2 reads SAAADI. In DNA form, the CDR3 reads TGCGCCAGCAGGCTTCTAGCGACTCAAGAGACCCAGTACTTC. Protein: CASRLLATQETQYF.

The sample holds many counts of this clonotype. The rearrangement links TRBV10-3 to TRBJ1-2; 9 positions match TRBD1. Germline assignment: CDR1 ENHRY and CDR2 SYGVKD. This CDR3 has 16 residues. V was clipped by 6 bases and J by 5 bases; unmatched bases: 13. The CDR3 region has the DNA TGTGCCATCAGATTCATCAACCGGGACAGGGAATATGGCTACACCTTC. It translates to CAIRFINRDREYGYTF.

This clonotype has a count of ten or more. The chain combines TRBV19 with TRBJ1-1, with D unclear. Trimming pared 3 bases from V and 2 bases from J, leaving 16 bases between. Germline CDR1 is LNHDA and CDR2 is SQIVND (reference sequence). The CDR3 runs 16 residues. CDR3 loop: CASSIREIRINTEAFF. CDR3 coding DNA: TGTGCCAGTAGTATTAGGGAAATAAGAATAAACACTGAAGCTTTCTTT.

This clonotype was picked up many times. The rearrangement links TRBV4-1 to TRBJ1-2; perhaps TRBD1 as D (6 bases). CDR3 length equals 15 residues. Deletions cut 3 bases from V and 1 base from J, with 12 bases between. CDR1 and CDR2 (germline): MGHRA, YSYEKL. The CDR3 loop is CASSQTPQGNYGYTF. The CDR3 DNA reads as TGCGCCAGCAGCCAGACGCCACAGGGTAACTATGGCTACACCTTC.

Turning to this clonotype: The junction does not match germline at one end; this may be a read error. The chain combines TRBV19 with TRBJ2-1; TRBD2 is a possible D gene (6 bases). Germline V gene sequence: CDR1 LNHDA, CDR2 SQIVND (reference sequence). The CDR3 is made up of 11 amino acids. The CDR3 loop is CVSSTMGGQFF. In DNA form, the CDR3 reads TGTGTCAGTAGCACTATGGGGGGTCAGTTCTTC.

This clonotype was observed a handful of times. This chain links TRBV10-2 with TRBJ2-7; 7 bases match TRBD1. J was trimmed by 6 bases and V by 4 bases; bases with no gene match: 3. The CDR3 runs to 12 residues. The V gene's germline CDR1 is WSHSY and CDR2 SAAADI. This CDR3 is CASSAGGIEQYF. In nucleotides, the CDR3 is TGCGCCAGCAGTGCAGGGGGTATCGAGCAGTACTTC.

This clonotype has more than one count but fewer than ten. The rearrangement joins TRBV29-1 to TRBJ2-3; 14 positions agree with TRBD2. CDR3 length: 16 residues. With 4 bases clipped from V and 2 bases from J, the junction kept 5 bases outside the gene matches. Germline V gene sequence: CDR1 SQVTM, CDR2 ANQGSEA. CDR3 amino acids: CSVAGTSGGNTDTQYF. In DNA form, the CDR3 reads TGCAGCGTTGCCGGGACTAGCGGGGGAAACACAGATACGCAGTATTTT.

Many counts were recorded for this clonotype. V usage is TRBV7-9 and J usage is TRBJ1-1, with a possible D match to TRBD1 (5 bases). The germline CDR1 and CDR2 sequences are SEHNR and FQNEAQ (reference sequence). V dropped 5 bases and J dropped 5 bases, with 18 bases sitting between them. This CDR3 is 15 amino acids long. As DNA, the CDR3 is TGTGCCAGCAGCGACGCCGGGGGGGGAAGGACTGAAGCTTTCTTT. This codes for CASSDAGGGRTEAFF.

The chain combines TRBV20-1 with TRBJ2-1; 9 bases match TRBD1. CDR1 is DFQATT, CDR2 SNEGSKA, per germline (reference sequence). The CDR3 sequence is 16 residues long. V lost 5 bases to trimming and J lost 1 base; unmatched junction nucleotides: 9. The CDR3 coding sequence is TGCAGTGCTTCCAACCCCGGGACAGGGTCCTACAATGAGCAGTTCTTC. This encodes CSASNPGTGSYNEQFF.

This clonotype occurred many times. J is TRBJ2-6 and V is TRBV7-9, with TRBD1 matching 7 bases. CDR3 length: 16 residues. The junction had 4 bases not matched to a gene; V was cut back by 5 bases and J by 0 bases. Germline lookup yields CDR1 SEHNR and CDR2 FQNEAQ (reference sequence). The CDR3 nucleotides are TGTGCCAGCAGCCCGGGACAGCTCTCTGGGGCCAACGTCCTGACTTTC. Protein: CASSPGQLSGANVLTF.

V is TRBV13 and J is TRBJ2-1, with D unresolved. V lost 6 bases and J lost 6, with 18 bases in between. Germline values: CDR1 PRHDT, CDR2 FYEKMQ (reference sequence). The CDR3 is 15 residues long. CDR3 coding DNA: TGTGCCAGCAGGCTATCCGGGTCGATATTCAATGAGCAGTTCTTC. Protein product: CASRLSGSIFNEQFF. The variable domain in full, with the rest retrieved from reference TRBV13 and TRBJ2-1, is AAGVIQSPRHLIKEKRETATLKCYPIPRHDTVYWYQQGPGQDPQFLISFYEKMQSDKGSIPDRFSAQQFSDYHSELNMSSLELGDSALYFCASRLSGSIFNEQFFGPGTRLTVL.

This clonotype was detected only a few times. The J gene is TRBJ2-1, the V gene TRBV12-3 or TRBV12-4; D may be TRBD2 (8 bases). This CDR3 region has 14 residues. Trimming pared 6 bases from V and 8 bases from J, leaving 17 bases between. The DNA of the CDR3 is TGTGCCAGCAGACGGGGGGGCCAGGGGGATGAGCAGTTCTTC. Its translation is CASRRGGQGDEQFF.